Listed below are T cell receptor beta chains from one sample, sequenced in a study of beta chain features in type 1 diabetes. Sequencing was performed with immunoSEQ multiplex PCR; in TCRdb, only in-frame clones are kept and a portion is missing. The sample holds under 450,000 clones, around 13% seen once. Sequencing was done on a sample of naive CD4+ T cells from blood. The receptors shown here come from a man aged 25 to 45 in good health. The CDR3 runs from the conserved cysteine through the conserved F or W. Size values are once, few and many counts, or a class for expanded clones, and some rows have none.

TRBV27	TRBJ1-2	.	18	CASSLRAGGSQADYGYTF
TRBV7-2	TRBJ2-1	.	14	CASRGTSGGNEQFF
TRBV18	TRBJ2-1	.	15	CASSPPRILGNEQFF
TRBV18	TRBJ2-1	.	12	CASSRSTRGLFF
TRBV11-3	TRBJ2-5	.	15	CASSTRTERRETQYF
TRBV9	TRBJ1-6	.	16	CASSVEVSLGNSPLHF
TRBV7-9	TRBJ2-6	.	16	CASSFSGISGANVLTF
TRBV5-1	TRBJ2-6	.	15	CASSSWTVGANVLTF
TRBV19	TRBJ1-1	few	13	CASGGQPNTEAFF
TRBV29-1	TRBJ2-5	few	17	CSVEVPEGLAGQETQYF
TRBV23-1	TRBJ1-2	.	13	CASPPSDNYGYTF
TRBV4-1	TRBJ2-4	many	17	CASSQVMRDRSKNIQYF
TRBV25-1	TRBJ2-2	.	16	CASSEPRSEDTGELFF
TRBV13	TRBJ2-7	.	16	CASSLALRGTYYEQYF
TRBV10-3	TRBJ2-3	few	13	CAISPSDEDTQYF
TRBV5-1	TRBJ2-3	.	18	CARSFGLATTVNRDTQYF
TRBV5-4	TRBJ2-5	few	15	CASSTGQGIRETQYF
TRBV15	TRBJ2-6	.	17	CATSRELVSAGANVLTF
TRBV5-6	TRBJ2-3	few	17	CASSFSLANSVTDTQYF
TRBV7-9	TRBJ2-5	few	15	CASSLYGLKQETQYF
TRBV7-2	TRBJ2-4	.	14	CASSPGGTTNIQYF
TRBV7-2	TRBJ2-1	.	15	CASSFRAGQYNEQFF
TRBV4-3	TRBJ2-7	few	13	CASSQELSYEQYF
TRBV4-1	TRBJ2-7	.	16	CASSGLPSPGAYEQYF
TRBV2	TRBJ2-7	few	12	CASTATTYEQYF
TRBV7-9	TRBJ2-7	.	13	CASSKGGTYEQYF
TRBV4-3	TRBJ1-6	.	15	CASSPDRTFNSPLHF
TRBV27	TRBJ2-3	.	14	CASGGQGVTDTQYF
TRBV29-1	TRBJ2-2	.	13	CSVVKSSTGELFF
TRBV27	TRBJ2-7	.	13	CASGRESHYEQYF
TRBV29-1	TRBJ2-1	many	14	CSVEQRITYNEQFF
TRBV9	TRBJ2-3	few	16	CASSVEGLAGTDTQYF
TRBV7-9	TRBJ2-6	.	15	CASSLGSGGANVLTF
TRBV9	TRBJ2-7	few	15	CASSPRGVITNEQYF
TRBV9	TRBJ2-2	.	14	CASMASGHTGELFF
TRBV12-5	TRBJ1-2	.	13	CASGPRDDYGYTF
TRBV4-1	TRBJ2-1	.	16	CASSQPFGDRANEQFF
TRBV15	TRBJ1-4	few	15	CATSASSGLLEKLFF
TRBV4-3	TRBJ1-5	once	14	CASSHTASDQPQHF
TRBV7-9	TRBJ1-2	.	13	CASSLVGVRGYTF
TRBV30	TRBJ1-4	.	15	CAWSRRQGTNEKLFF
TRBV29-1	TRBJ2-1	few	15	CSVAGRAGQYNEQFF
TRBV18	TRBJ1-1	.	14	CASSPLSGNTEAFF